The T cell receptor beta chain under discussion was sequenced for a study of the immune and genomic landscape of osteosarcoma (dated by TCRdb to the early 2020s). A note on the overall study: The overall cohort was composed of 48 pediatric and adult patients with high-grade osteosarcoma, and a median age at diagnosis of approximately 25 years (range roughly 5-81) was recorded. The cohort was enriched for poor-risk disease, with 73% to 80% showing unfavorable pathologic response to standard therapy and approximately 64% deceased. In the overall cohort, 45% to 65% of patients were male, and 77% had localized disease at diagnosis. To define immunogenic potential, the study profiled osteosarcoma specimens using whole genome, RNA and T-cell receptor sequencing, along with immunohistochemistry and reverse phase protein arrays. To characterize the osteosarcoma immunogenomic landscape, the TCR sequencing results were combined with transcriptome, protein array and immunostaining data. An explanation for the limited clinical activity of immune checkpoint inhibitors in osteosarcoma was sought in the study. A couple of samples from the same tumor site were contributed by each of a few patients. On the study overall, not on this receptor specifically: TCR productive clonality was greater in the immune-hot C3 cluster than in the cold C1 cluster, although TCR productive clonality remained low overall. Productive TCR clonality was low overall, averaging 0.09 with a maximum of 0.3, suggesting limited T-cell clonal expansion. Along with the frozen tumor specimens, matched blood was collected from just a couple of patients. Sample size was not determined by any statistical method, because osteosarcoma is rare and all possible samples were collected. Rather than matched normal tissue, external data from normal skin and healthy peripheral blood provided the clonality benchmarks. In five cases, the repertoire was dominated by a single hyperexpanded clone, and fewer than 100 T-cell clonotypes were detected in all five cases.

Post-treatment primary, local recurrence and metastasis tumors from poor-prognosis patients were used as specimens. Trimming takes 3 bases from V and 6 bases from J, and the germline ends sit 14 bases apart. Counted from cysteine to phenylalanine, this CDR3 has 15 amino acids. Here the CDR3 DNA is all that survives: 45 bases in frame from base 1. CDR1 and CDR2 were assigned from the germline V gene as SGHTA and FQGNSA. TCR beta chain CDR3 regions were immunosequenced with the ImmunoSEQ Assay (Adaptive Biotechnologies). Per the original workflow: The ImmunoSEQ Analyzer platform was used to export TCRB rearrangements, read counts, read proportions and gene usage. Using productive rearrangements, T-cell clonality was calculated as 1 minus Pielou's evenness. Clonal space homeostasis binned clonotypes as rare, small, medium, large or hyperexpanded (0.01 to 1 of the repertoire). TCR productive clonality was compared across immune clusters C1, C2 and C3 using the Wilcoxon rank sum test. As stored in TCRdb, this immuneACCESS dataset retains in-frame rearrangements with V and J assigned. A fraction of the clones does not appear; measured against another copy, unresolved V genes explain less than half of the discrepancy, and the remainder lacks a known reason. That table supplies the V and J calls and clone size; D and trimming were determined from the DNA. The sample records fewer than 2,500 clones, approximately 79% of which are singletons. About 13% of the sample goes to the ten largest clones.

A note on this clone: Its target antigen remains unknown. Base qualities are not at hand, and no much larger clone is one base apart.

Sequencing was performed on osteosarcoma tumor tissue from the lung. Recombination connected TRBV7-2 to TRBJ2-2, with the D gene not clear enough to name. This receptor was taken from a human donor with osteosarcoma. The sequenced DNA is TGTGCCAGCAGCTTGTACTTTGGTGCCGCCGGGGAGCTGTTTTTT. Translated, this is CASSLYFGAAGELFF.